Sequencing of this TCR beta chain was carried out in a study of blood T cell repertoires in COVID-19 (dated by TCRdb to 2019 to 2021). Study-level background: The collaborator samples originated in the United States, Italy and Spain and spanned the acute and convalescent phases of COVID-19. The material from the prospective study consisted of cDNA or gDNA derived from T cells, B-cell-depleted T cells, or PBMCs. Subjects who had been exposed to COVID-19, were actively infected with it, or had recovered from it provided the deeply sampled blood TCRbeta repertoires that made up the dataset. A freely available public database, intended as a resource for researchers studying the immune response to SARS-CoV-2, is where the repertoires were released. The samples were drawn from the first 160 participants of the ongoing ImmuneRACE study and from 950 to 1,500 subjects provided by 6 global collaborators. Sample metadata almost always included a de-identified subject ID, COVID-19 status, age in years and sex. Where available, HLA class I and class II types were taken from metadata supplied by the sample provider and were not determined by assay-based typing.

The germline V gene (reference sequence) yields LGHDT for CDR1 and YNNKEL for CDR2. The CDR3 holds 16 amino acids from the cysteine to the phenylalanine. CDR3 DNA only is kept here, 48 bases in frame from base 1. V is cut back by 2 bases and J by 2 bases, with 6 bases in the junction unmatched. What the work shows at the level of the full study, not this receptor alone: How much clinical and demographic metadata was included differed by source and by participant, and the metadata was provided uncurated.

A remark on this clone: Its target antigen remains unknown. No base-level quality is on record; no much larger clone is a single base apart.

The immunoSEQ Assay, a bias-controlled multiplex PCR, was used to amplify TCRbeta CDR3 regions from genomic DNA. Regarding the original processing steps: The number of nucleated cells in each sample was estimated by amplification of reference gene primers within the assay. Sequence reads were collapsed and filtered to measure the absolute abundance of every unique TCRbeta CDR3 rearrangement. For each sample, productive Simpson clonality was calculated by taking the square root of Simpson's diversity index across productive rearrangements. Entries here come from immuneACCESS through TCRdb and include only in-frame sequences with V and J called. Some clones fail to appear in such tables; in the studies checked, an unresolved V gene covers under half of the shortfall, and the cause of the remainder is unknown. The V and J calls and the clone size are those of that table, but D and trimming were determined from the DNA. The sample has around 120,000 clones on record, 60% to 85% of them singletons. The ten largest clones add up to roughly 2% of the sample.

Each collaborating institution followed its own protocols to collect whole blood in K2EDTA tubes. For TCRbeta analysis, collaborators shipped samples as frozen whole blood, isolated PBMCs, or DNA extracted from either of those sample types. This TCR came from a man between 65 and 79 years old with acute or convalescent COVID-19. The rearranged segments are TRBV3-1 (or the pseudogene TRBV3-2) and TRBJ2-7; TRBD1 matches 10 bases in the middle. Sequencing input: peripheral blood. The CDR3 region has the sequence CASSQYPGQGTYEQYF. The DNA reads as follows: TGTGCCAGCAGCCAATACCCGGGACAGGGGACCTACGAGCAGTACTTC.